This T cell receptor beta chain was captured in a study of OX40 agonist ivuxolimab in advanced cancers. Whole-study context: Patients were dosed with the agonistic anti-OX40 (CD134) antibody ivuxolimab. The study, taken as a whole, reports: The study found that CD8+ T cells averaged more expanded clones than CD4+.

Concerning this clone: Its antigen is undetermined.

Trimming pared 3 bases from V and 0 bases from J, leaving 8 bases between. The CDR3 is made up of 15 amino acids. The germline V gene encodes CDR1 KGHSH and CDR2 LQKENI. Repertoires were generated with immunoSEQ multiplex PCR, while TCRdb's copy carries only in-frame clones and drops some. In the table there are over 75,000 clones, 80% to 90% of which are singletons. The receptor's source is an adult with an advanced solid tumor such as melanoma, head and neck, liver or kidney cancer. Here the sequenced sample was CD4+ or CD8+ T cells sorted from blood, taken in a trial of the OX40 agonist ivuxolimab. The gene calls are TRBV18 and TRBJ1-4; D remains unclear. CDR3 nucleotide sequence: TGTGCCAGCTCACCTCGACTTGCAACTAATGAAAAACTGTTTTTT. Its protein product is CASSPRLATNEKLFF.